This entry lists 5 T cell receptor beta chains sequenced from one sample in a study of T-cell memory formation after mild COVID-19. MiXCR was run by TCRdb on the 5' RACE reads, yielding one entry per CDR3 protein. This table holds 470,000 or so distinct CDR3 sequences, 20% found once. The sample consisted of PBMCs or a T cell subset sorted from them (not recorded which). Every receptor here comes from an adult woman who had mild COVID-19 (a few samples of this study predate the infection). Cell type and time point are not known.

The genes are TRBV25-1 and TRBJ1-3, with a tentative D call TRBD1 (6 bases). Germline V gives CDR1 MGHDK, CDR2 SYGVNS. Trimming pared 5 bases from V and 3 bases from J, leaving 11 bases between. The CDR3 totals 14 residues. CDR3 loop: CASSHRENGNTIYF. In nucleotides, the CDR3 is TGTGCCAGCAGTCACAGGGAAAATGGAAACACCATATATTTT.

This clonotype was picked up a small number of times. This rearrangement joins TRBV5-1 to TRBJ2-3; the D is unclear. The CDR3 length is 15 residues. Germline V lookup: CDR1 SGHRS, CDR2 YFSETQ. V was pared by 0 bases and J by 0 bases, with 8 bases between. CDR3 nucleotide sequence: TGCGCCAGCAGCTTGGAGGCGCACAGCACAGATACGCAGTATTTT. Translation gives CASSLEAHSTDTQYF.

This sequence joins TRBV7-9 and TRBJ1-2, with TRBD1 matching over 7 bases. Germline V gene lookup returns CDR1 SEHNR and CDR2 FQNEAQ (reference sequence). The CDR3 extends over 12 amino acids. The CDR3: CADGQVLDGYTF. The CDR3 coding sequence is TGTGCAGATGGACAGGTCCTCGATGGCTACACCTTC.

The CDR3 reads CASSYGLESDTQYF. The DNA for the CDR3 is TGTGCCAGCAGTTACGGACTAGAATCAGATACGCAGTATTTT. V usage is TRBV6-5 and J usage is TRBJ2-3; 7 bases agree with TRBD2. The CDR3 runs 14 residues. V shed 2 bases, J shed 4 bases, and the junction held 3 bases outside the gene matches. Germline V gene sequence: CDR1 MNHEY, CDR2 SVGAGI.

This chain uses TRBV4-1 with TRBJ2-7; 9 nucleotides align to TRBD1. J lost 5 bases, V lost 4 bases, and 6 bases had no gene match. CDR3 length: 14 amino acids. CDR1 is MGHRA, CDR2 YSYEKL, per germline. The CDR3 loop is CASSLQQGAHEQYF. In DNA form, the CDR3 reads TGCGCCAGCAGCCTGCAACAGGGGGCTCACGAGCAGTACTTC.